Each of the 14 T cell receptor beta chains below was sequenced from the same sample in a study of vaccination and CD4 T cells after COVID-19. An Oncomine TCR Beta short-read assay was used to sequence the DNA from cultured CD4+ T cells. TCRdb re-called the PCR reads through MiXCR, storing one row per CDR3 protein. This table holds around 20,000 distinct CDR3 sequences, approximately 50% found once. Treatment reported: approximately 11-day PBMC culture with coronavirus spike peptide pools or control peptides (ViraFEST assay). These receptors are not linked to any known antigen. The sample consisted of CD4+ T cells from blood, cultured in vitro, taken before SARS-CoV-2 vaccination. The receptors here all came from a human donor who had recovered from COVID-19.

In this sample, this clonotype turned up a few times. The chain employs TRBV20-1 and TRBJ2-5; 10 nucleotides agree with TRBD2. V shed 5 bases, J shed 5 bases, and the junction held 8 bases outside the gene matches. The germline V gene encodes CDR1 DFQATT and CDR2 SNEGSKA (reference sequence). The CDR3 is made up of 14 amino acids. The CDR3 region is CSAYLAGEAETQYF. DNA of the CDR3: TGCAGTGCTTACCTAGCGGGAGAGGCTGAGACCCAGTACTTC.

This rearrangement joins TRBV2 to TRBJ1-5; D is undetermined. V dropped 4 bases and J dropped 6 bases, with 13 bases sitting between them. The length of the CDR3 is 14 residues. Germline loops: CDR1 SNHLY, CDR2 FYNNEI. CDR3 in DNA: TGTGCCAGCAGTGGGGAGGGCACGGGTCAGCCCCAGCATTTT. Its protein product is CASSGEGTGQPQHF.

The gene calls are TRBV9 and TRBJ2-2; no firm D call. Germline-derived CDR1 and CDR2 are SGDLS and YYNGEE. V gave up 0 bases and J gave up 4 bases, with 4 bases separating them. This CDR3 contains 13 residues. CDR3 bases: TGTGCCAGCAGCGTAGGGACCACCGGGGAGCTGTTTTTT. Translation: CASSVGTTGELFF.

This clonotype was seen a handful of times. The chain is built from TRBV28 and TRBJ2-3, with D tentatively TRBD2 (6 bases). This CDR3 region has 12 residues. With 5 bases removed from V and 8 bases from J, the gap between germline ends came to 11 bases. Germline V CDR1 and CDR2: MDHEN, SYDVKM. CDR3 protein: CASSIPAGTQYF. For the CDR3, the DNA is TGTGCCAGCAGTATCCCAGCGGGTACGCAGTATTTT.

DNA for the CDR3: TGTGCCAGCAGTCTACAGGGGTCCTACGAGCAGTACTTC. Its protein product is CASSLQGSYEQYF. The chain carries TRBV27 and TRBJ2-7; 7 positions agree with TRBD1. The CDR3 covers 13 residues. The germline V gene encodes CDR1 MNHEY and CDR2 SMNVEV (reference sequence). V was pared by 5 bases and J by 1 base, with 2 bases of the junction left unmatched.

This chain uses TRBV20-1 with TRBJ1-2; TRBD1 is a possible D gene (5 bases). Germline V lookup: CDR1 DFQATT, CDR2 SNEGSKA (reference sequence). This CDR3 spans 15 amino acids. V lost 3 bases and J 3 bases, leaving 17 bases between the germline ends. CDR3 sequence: CSASSGLGRDYGYTF. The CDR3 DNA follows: TGCAGTGCTAGCTCGGGACTTGGGCGTGACTATGGCTACACCTTC.

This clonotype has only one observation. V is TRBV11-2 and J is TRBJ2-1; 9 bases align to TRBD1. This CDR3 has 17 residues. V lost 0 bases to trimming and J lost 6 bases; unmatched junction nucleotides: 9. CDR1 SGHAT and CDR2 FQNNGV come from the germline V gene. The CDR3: CASSLDNRDRVANEQFF. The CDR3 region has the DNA TGTGCCAGCAGCTTAGACAACCGGGACAGGGTAGCCAATGAGCAGTTCTTC.

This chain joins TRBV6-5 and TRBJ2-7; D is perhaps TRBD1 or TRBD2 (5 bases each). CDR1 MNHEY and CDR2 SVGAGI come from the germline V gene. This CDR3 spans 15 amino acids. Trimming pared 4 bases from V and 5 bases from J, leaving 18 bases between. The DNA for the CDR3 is TGTGCCAGCAGTTCCGGGGCCTCGGGCATCGACGAGCAGTACTTC. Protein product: CASSSGASGIDEQYF.

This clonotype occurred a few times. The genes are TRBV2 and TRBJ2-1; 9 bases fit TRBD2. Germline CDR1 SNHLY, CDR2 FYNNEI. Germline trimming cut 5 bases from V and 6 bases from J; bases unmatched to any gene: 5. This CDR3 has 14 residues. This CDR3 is CASSSETSGNEQFF. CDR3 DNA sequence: TGTGCCAGCAGTTCTGAGACTAGCGGCAATGAGCAGTTCTTC.

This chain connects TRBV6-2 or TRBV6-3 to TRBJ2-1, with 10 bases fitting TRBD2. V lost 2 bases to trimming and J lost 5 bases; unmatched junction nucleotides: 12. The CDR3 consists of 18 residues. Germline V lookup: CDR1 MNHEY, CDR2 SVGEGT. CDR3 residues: CASSYREQGLAANNEQFF. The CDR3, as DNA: TGTGCCAGCAGTTACCGGGAACAAGGACTAGCGGCTAACAATGAGCAGTTCTTC.

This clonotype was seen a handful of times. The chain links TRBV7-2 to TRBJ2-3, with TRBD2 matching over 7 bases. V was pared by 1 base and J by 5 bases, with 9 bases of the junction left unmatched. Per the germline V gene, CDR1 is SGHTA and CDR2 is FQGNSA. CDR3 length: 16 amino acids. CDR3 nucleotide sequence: TGTGCCAGCAGCTTAGGAGGGACTACAGTCATAGATACGCAGTATTTT. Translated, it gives CASSLGGTTVIDTQYF.

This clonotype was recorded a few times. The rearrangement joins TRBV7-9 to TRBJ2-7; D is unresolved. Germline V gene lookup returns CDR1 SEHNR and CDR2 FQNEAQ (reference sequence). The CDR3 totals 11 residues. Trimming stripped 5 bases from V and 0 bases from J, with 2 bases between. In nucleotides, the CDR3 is TGTGCCAGCAGCCACTCCTACGAGCAGTACTTC. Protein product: CASSHSYEQYF.

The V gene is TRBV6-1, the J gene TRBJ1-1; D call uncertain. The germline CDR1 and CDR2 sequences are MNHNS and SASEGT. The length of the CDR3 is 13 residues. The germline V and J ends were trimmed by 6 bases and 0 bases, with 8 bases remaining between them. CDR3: CASSPLVNTEAFF. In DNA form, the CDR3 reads TGTGCCAGCAGCCCCCTGGTGAACACTGAAGCTTTCTTT.

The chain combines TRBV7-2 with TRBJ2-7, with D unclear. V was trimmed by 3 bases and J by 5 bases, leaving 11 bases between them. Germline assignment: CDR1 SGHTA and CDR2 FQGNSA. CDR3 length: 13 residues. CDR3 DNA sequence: TGTGCCAGCAGCTTCGAGCAAGGTGACGAGCAGTACTTC. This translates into CASSFEQGDEQYF.